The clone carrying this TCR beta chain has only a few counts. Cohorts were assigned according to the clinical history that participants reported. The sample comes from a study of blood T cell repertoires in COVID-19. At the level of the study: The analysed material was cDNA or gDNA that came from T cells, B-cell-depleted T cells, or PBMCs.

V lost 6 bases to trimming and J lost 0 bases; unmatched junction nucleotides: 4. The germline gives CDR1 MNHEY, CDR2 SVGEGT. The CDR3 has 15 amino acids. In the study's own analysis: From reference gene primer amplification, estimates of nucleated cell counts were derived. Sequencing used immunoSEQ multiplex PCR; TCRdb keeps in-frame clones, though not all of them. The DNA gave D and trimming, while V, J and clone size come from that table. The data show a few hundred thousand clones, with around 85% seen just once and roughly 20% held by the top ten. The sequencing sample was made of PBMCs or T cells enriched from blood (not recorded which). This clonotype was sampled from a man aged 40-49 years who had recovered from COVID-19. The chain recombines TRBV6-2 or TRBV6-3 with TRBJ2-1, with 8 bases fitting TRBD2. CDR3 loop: CASSSSGHSYNEQFF. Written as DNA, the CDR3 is TGTGCCAGCAGCTCTAGCGGGCACTCCTACAATGAGCAGTTCTTC.